Presented here are 12 T cell receptor beta chains from one specimen sequenced in a study of CD8+ T cells in alopecia areata. Extraction and reverse transcription of RNA yielded cDNA as the sequencing template. Using immunoSEQ multiplex PCR, the repertoire was profiled, and TCRdb retains in-frame clones only, with some absent. There are 4,500 to 7,000 clones in the sample, none observed a single time. The sample's time point: mouse skin 6 weeks after grafting, around onset of hair loss. This specimen was skin, taken at week 6. All receptors come from a C3H/HeJ mouse with alopecia areata. The mice in this strain carry MHC haplotype H2-k.

The sample holds a few counts of this clone. Each gene name is a mouse one. This chain's CDR3 is CASSEVDNYAEQFF. CDR3 bases read: TGTGCCAGCAGTGAAGTGGACAATTATGCT. The chain joins TRBV13-1 to TRBJ2-1; perhaps TRBD1 as D (5 bases). The missing CDR3 end, 4 residues past where the read stops, is filled in from the germline J gene. Between the trimmed V and J ends, which lost 2 bases and 4 bases, there was a span of 10 bases. The germline V gene encodes CDR1 NSHNY and CDR2 SYGAGN. This CDR3 spans 14 amino acids.

This clone has ten or more counts. Genes and germline are mouse. The read terminates 4 residues before the CDR3 end, so the remaining end is supplied by the germline J gene. V gene TRBV5 combines with J gene TRBJ2-5, with a tentative D call TRBD1 (6 bases). V shed 0 bases and J shed 1 base, with 8 bases lying between them. The CDR3 contains 15 residues. Germline values: CDR1 LGHNA, CDR2 YNLKQL (reference sequence). CDR3 DNA (partial): TGTGCCAGCAGCCAAGAAGAGGGGGACCAAGAC. As protein: CASSQEEGDQD. The complete CDR3 sequence is CASSQEEGDQDTQYF.

Sample share makes this clone medium-sized. Mouse gene names apply. The DNA ends 4 residues before the CDR3 does, and the rest of the CDR3 is filled in from the germline J gene. This rearrangement joins TRBV1 to TRBJ2-4; 8 bases line up with TRBD2. The germline CDR1 and CDR2 sequences are NSQYPW and LRSPGD (reference sequence). The CDR3 covers 15 residues. CDR3 amino acids: CTCSAELGGFNTLYF. The CDR3 bases that were read are TGCACCTGCAGTGCAGAGCTGGGGGGCTTCAAC.

This clone appeared many times. Genes and germline come from the mouse. The CDR3 end lies 4 residues beyond the end of the read and is filled in from the germline J gene. V usage is TRBV14 and J usage is TRBJ2-5; 10 bases map to TRBD2. The V and J ends lost 4 bases and 3 bases, in that order; junction bases with no gene match: 2. The CDR3 is made up of 14 amino acids. Germline assignment: CDR1 SGHDT and CDR2 FRDEAV. CDR3 bases read: TGTGCCAGCAGTCCGACTGGGGGGCAAGAC. It yields the protein CASSPTGGQD. The whole CDR3 sequence is CASSPTGGQDTQYF.

This clone was recorded at least ten times. The germline and genes are mouse ones. The CDR3 is cut off 4 residues early in the read; its end comes from the germline J gene. The rearrangement links TRBV13-3 to TRBJ1-1; 7 bases are a match to TRBD1. Germline trimming cut 6 bases from V and 1 base from J; bases unmatched to any gene: 6. The CDR3 runs to 14 residues. The germline gives CDR1 NNHDY, CDR2 SYVADS. Partial CDR3 DNA: TGTGCCAGCAATCCGGGACAGAAAAACACA. Amino acids: CASNPGQKNT. The full-length CDR3 reads as CASNPGQKNTEVFF.

With regard to this clone: These gene names are mouse names. The DNA ends 4 residues before the CDR3 does, and the rest of the CDR3 is filled in from the germline J gene. The chain has TRBV1 and TRBJ2-4, with 9 bases that match TRBD2. CDR1 and CDR2 from the germline V gene are NSQYPW and LRSPGD (reference sequence). The CDR3 is 13 residues long. The DNA read from the CDR3 is TGCACCTGCAGTGCCGACTGGGGGAAC. This encodes CTCSADWGN. The whole CDR3 region reads CTCSADWGNTLYF.

This clone appeared many times. Germline and genes: mouse. The read halts 4 residues ahead of the CDR3 end, with the missing end drawn from the germline J gene. V usage is TRBV13-1 and J usage is TRBJ2-3; weak D call: TRBD1 (6 bases). The germline CDR1 and CDR2 sequences are NSHNY and SYGAGN. The ends were cut back, 1 base at V and 2 bases at J, with 8 bases in the middle. This CDR3 comprises 14 residues. CDR3 DNA, as far as it was read: TGTGCCAGCAGTGATAGGGGGTTTGCAGAA. Residues: CASSDRGFAE. Given in full, the CDR3 is CASSDRGFAETLYF.

With respect to this clone: The gene symbols are mouse symbols. Read data end 4 residues before the CDR3 end; the end is taken from the germline J gene. This chain links TRBV5 with TRBJ2-1, with 8 bases matching TRBD2. Trimming removed 0 bases from V and 2 bases from J; junction bases left unmatched: 0. Germline assignment: CDR1 LGHNA and CDR2 YNLKQL (reference sequence). The CDR3 runs to 15 residues. The covered CDR3 bases are TGTGCCAGCAGCCAAGATGGGGGGGACTATGCT. Its protein product is CASSQDGGDYA. The whole CDR3 sequence is CASSQDGGDYAEQFF.

The sample holds many counts of this clone. Gene names are mouse gene names. Read sequence stops 4 residues before the CDR3 end, and the germline J gene provides the missing end. The V gene is TRBV17, the J gene TRBJ1-2, with TRBD1 matching over 9 bases. In germline, CDR1 is MNHDT, CDR2 YYDKIL. Trimming removed 3 bases from V and 1 base from J; junction bases left unmatched: 3. This CDR3 spans 15 amino acids. The part of the CDR3 DNA that was read is TGTGCTAGCAGTAGTTCGGGACAGGGAAACTCC. This sequence encodes CASSSSGQGNS. The full CDR3 protein is CASSSSGQGNSDYTF.

As regards this clone: Gene names follow the mouse nomenclature. Read sequence stops 4 residues before the CDR3 end, and the germline J gene provides the missing end. The rearrangement joins TRBV17 to TRBJ2-1; 9 positions agree with TRBD2. The germline V gene has CDR1 MNHDT and CDR2 YYDKIL. CDR3 length: 16 amino acids. V lost 1 base to trimming and J lost 0 bases; unmatched junction nucleotides: 1. This CDR3 reads CASSRGLGDNYAEQFF. CDR3 DNA (partial): TGTGCTAGCAGTAGAGGACTGGGGGATAACTATGCT.

This clone was seen many times. Mouse germline and gene names are used. Coverage ceases 4 residues before the CDR3 finishes, and the germline J gene fills in the end. This sequence joins TRBV1 and TRBJ2-2, with D tentatively TRBD2 (7 bases). Deletions cut 0 bases from V and 2 bases from J, with 16 bases between. The CDR3 spans 18 residues. Germline V CDR1 and CDR2: NSQYPW, LRSPGD (reference sequence). The CDR3 bases that were read are TGCACCTGCAGTGCAGATGGGTGGGGGGCGCGTAACACCGGG. Residues: CTCSADGWGARNTG. The entire CDR3 protein is CTCSADGWGARNTGQLYF.

This clone occurred a few times. Gene names are mouse gene names. The read halts 4 residues ahead of the CDR3 end, with the missing end drawn from the germline J gene. The V gene is TRBV1, the J gene TRBJ2-4; no reliable D call. Trimming shortened V by 0 bases and J by 3 bases, and 7 bases separated the two germline ends. This CDR3 is built from 14 residues. Per germline, CDR1 NSQYPW and CDR2 LRSPGD (reference sequence). The CDR3 region is CTCSAEAQQNTLYF. The sequenced part of the CDR3 DNA is TGCACCTGCAGTGCAGAAGCTCAGCAAAAC.